The sequence of this T cell receptor (beta chain) was determined in a study of T cell repertoires in cytomegalovirus infection. Looking at the study overall: Based on public TCR beta signatures, there were indications of CMV infection and of a matching HLA type.

Per the germline V gene, CDR1 is SGHTA and CDR2 is FQGNSA. This CDR3 is built from 13 residues. Deletions cut 3 bases from V and 5 bases from J, with 11 bases between. This clonotype was picked up many times. Its cognate antigen is unknown. General study findings and limits: Cumulative frequency (of public TCR beta family members) identified carriers of CMV plus the relevant HLA. The response measured ex vivo was dominated by TCR beta clonotypes (HLA-C-restricted and CMV-specific).

MiXCR, applied by TCRdb to the reads, yields one record per CDR3 protein. The table shows 150,000 to 200,000 distinct CDR3 sequences, with around 14% occurring only once. V usage is TRBV7-2 and J usage is TRBJ2-7, with D tentatively TRBD1 (6 bases). Material: PBMCs. The TCR was taken from a human donor in good health (CMV status not recorded). Some clones in this sample may be carry-over from other donors' samples. CDR3 coding DNA: TGTGCCAGCAGCTTGGCCACAGGGAACGAGCAGTACTTC. Its protein product is CASSLATGNEQYF.